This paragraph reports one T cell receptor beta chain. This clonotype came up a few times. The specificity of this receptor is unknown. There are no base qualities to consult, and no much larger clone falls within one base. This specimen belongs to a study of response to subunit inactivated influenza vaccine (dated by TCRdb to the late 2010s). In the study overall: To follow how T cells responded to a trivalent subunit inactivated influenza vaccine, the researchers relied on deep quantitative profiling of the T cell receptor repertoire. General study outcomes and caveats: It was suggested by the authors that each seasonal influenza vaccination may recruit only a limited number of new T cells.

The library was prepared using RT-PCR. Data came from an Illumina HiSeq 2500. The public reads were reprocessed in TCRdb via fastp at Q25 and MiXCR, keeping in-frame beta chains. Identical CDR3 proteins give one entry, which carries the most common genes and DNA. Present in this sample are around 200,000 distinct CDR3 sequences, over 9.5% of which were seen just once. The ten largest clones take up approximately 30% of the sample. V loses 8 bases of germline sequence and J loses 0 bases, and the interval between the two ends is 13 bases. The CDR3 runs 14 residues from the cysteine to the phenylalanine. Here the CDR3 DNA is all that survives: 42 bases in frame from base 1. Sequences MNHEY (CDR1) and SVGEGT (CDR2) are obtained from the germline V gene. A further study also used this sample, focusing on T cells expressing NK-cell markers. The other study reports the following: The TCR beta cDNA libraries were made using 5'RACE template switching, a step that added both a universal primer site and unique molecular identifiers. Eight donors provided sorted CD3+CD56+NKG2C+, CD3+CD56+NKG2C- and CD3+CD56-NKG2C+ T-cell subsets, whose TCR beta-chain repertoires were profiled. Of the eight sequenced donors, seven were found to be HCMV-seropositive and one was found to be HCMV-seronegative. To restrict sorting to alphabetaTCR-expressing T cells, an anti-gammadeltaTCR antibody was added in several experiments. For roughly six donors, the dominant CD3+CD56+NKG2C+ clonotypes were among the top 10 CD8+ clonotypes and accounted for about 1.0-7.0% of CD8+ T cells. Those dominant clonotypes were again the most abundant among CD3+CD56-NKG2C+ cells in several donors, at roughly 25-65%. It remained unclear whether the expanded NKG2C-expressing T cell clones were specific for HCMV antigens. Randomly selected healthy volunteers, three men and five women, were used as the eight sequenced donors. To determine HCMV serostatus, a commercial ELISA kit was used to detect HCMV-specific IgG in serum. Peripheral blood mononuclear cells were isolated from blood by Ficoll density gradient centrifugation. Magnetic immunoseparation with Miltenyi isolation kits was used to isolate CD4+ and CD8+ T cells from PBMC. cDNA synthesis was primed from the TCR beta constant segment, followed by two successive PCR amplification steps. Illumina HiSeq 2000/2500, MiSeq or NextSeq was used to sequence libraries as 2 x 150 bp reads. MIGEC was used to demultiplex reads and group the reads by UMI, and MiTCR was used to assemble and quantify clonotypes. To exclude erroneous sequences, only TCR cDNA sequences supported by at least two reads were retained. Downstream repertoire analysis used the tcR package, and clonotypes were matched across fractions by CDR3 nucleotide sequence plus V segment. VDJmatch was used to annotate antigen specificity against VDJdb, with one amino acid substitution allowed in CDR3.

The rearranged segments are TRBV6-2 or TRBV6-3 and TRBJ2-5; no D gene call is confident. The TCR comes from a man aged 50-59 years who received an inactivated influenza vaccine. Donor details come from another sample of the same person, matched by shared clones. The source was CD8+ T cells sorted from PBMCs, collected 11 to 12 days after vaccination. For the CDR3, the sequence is CASSSTANQETQYF. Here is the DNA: TGTGCCAGCTCCTCCACAGCAAACCAAGAGACCCAGTACTTC.